The 26 T cell receptor beta chains in this list originate from one sample, sequenced in a study of neurological immune-mediated disorders. In TCRdb, the 5' RACE reads were re-called with MiXCR into one record per CDR3 protein. The profile covers 50,000 to 60,000 distinct CDR3 sequences, with about 4% appearing a single time and roughly 2% taken by the ten largest. What was sequenced was CD4+ T cells from blood. These receptors originate from a middle-aged woman with multiple sclerosis.

At least ten counts were recorded for this clonotype. The CDR3 bases are TGCGCCAGCAGCTTGTCGGTTATGAGTACAGATACGCAGTATTTT. Translation: CASSLSVMSTDTQYF. The V call is TRBV5-1, the J call TRBJ2-3, with D unclear. Trimming stripped 1 base from V and 3 bases from J, with 12 bases between. Germline assignment: CDR1 SGHRS and CDR2 YFSETQ. The CDR3 has 15 amino acids.

The table lists this clonotype with many counts. This chain uses TRBV5-1 with TRBJ2-7; D possibly corresponds to TRBD1 (5 bases). The germline gives CDR1 SGHRS, CDR2 YFSETQ. V lost 0 bases, J lost 7 bases, and 11 bases lay in between. The CDR3 has 13 amino acids. The CDR3 DNA sequence: TGCGCCAGCAGCTTGGGTGGGGCAAAAGAGCAGTACTTC. Amino acid sequence: CASSLGGAKEQYF.

The sample holds many counts of this clonotype. This sequence joins TRBV20-1 and TRBJ2-3; 8 bases are a match to TRBD1. Germline V gives CDR1 DFQATT, CDR2 SNEGSKA (reference sequence). The trim removed 2 bases at V and 3 bases at J, leaving 10 bases unmatched. This CDR3 is built from 16 residues. CDR3 coding DNA: TGCAGTGCTAGACCCCCCTGGACAGGGCGGACAGATACGCAGTATTTT. This encodes CSARPPWTGRTDTQYF.

This clonotype showed up many times. This sequence joins TRBV6-2 or TRBV6-3 and TRBJ2-3, with D perhaps matching TRBD1 or TRBD2 (5 bases each). Germline values: CDR1 MNHEY, CDR2 SVGEGT. The V end was cut by 6 bases, the J end by 0 bases, with 10 bases between. The CDR3 sequence is 14 residues long. CDR3 nucleotides: TGTGCCAGCAGGAGGGGACCGAGCACAGATACGCAGTATTTT. Amino acids: CASRRGPSTDTQYF.

This clonotype was counted many times. This chain connects TRBV30 to TRBJ2-1; a weak D match, TRBD2 (5 bases). The CDR3 is 13 amino acids. The germline V gene encodes CDR1 GTSNPN and CDR2 SVGIG (reference sequence). Trimming pared 4 bases from V and 6 bases from J, leaving 13 bases between. CDR3 protein: CAWTSNIGNEQFF. CDR3 nucleotides: TGTGCCTGGACTAGCAACATAGGCAATGAGCAGTTCTTC.

This clonotype was counted ten times or more. V usage is TRBV7-6 and J usage is TRBJ2-3; 7 bases match TRBD1. The V and J ends lost 5 bases and 2 bases, in that order; junction bases with no gene match: 7. In germline, CDR1 is SGHVS, CDR2 FNYEAQ. The CDR3 consists of 15 residues. Here the CDR3 DNA reads TGTGCCAGCAGCCCCCCGGGACAGCTCACAGATACGCAGTATTTT. Protein sequence: CASSPPGQLTDTQYF.

This clonotype was picked up many times. The chain has TRBV5-1 and TRBJ2-3, with D unresolved. CDR3 length equals 13 residues. V was clipped by 5 bases and J by 5 bases, with 12 bases between them. Looked up from germline, CDR1 is SGHRS and CDR2 is YFSETQ. The CDR3 here is CASRRLVGDTQYF. The CDR3 DNA is TGCGCCAGCAGACGGCTAGTCGGAGATACGCAGTATTTT.

Many counts were recorded for this clonotype. This chain links TRBV20-1 with TRBJ2-6; D call uncertain. The CDR3 sequence is 13 residues long. CDR1 and CDR2 from the germline V gene are DFQATT and SNEGSKA (reference sequence). With 6 bases removed from V and 1 base from J, the gap between germline ends came to 7 bases. CDR3 coding DNA: TGCAGTGCCCCGTATTCTGGGGCCAACGTCCTGACTTTC. This gives the protein CSAPYSGANVLTF.

This clonotype was counted ten times or more. The V gene is TRBV6-1, the J gene TRBJ1-1; D may be TRBD1 (5 bases). V lost 0 bases and J lost 0, with 14 bases in between. Germline V gene lookup returns CDR1 MNHNS and CDR2 SASEGT. CDR3 length: 17 residues. In DNA, the CDR3 is TGTGCCAGCAGTGAAGCGGGTTGGGGCAGCTTGAACACTGAAGCTTTCTTT. Protein product: CASSEAGWGSLNTEAFF.

This clonotype was recorded at least ten times. CDR3 protein: CASSHHQPQHF. The CDR3 DNA sequence: TGTGCCAGCAGTCACCATCAGCCCCAGCATTTT. The chain couples TRBV28 to TRBJ1-5, with unresolved D. This CDR3 comprises 11 residues. Trimming pared 5 bases from V and 5 bases from J, leaving 4 bases between. The V gene's germline CDR1 is MDHEN and CDR2 SYDVKM.

There are a few counts of this clonotype. The chain links TRBV6-2 or TRBV6-3 to TRBJ2-2; TRBD2 matches 9 bases. Germline CDR1 MNHEY, CDR2 SVGEGT. V lost 4 bases to trimming and J lost 8 bases; unmatched junction nucleotides: 14. This CDR3 contains 17 residues. CDR3 loop: CASSWPSGTVTTGELFF. The DNA for the CDR3 is TGTGCCAGCAGTTGGCCTAGCGGGACGGTGACTACGGGGGAGCTGTTTTTT.

This clonotype showed up many times. The chain joins TRBV29-1 to TRBJ2-1; D is unresolved. There are 10 residues in the CDR3. The germline V gene encodes CDR1 SQVTM and CDR2 ANQGSEA. The ends were cut back, 7 bases at V and 14 bases at J, with 15 bases in the middle. The CDR3 loop reads CSASENMEFF. DNA for the CDR3: TGCAGCGCCTCGGAGAATATGGAGTTCTTC.

This clonotype was seen ten or more times. The chain couples TRBV5-1 to TRBJ1-4, with 7 positions matching TRBD1. V trimming: 1 base; J trimming: 2 bases; junction bases outside the gene matches: 8. The CDR3 length is 17 residues. Germline CDR1 SGHRS, CDR2 YFSETQ. The CDR3 bases are TGCGCCAGCAGCTTGATCCCGAGGGACAGTACTAATGAAAAACTGTTTTTT. Residues: CASSLIPRDSTNEKLFF.

This clonotype was detected ten times or more. V usage is TRBV18 and J usage is TRBJ2-1, with TRBD2 matching 7 bases. This CDR3 has 16 residues. CDR1 is KGHSH and CDR2 is LQKENI in the germline V gene. V lost 3 bases and J lost 0; bases outside the gene matches: 5. The CDR3 spells CASSPQRGDSYNEQFF. As DNA, the CDR3 is TGTGCCAGCTCACCGCAACGGGGGGACTCCTACAATGAGCAGTTCTTC.

This clonotype has a count of ten or more. The chain links TRBV24-1 to TRBJ2-2; TRBD1 matches 7 bases. Germline loops: CDR1 KGHDR, CDR2 SFDVKD. The CDR3 runs 15 residues. Trimming cost V 8 bases and J 5 bases; bases outside gene matches: 10. In nucleotides, the CDR3 is TGTGCCACCAAAGACAGGGTGGACGGGACCGGGGAGCTGTTTTTT. Amino acid sequence: CATKDRVDGTGELFF.

This clonotype came up many times. This rearrangement joins TRBV20-1 to TRBJ2-2; 8 nucleotides agree with TRBD2. Germline V gene data show CDR1 as DFQATT and CDR2 as SNEGSKA (reference sequence). V dropped 3 bases and J dropped 4; count of bases not matched to a gene: 7. The CDR3 is 15 residues long. The CDR3 protein is CSASWRGARTGELFF. The CDR3 nucleotides are TGCAGTGCTAGTTGGCGGGGGGCTCGCACCGGGGAGCTGTTTTTT.

This clonotype was recorded many times. The chain carries TRBV18 and TRBJ1-2, with D possibly TRBD1 on 5 matching bases. The CDR3 has 15 residues. The V and J ends lost 3 bases and 5 bases respectively, with 16 bases between them. Germline values: CDR1 KGHSH, CDR2 LQKENI. CDR3 amino acids: CASSPRDGVGYGYTF. DNA for the CDR3: TGTGCCAGCTCACCCAGGGATGGAGTCGGGTATGGCTACACCTTC.

This clonotype occurred many times. The chain uses TRBV20-1 and TRBJ2-1; D is uncertain. Germline-derived CDR1 and CDR2 are DFQATT and SNEGSKA (reference sequence). This CDR3 contains 11 residues. The V gene lost 6 bases and the J gene lost 4 bases, with 7 bases spanning the gap. CDR3 protein: CSALEYNEQFF. DNA for the CDR3: TGCAGTGCGTTAGAGTACAATGAGCAGTTCTTC.

This clonotype was picked up many times. The chain combines TRBV5-1 with TRBJ1-1; no clear D gene. Germline loops: CDR1 SGHRS, CDR2 YFSETQ. CDR3 size: 15 residues. V was cut by 2 bases and J by 5 bases, with 16 bases left in between. CDR3 in amino acids: CASSLGRAASTEAFF. The CDR3 region has the DNA TGCGCCAGCAGCTTAGGACGGGCTGCTAGTACTGAAGCTTTCTTT.

This clonotype came up many times. The gene calls are TRBV5-1 and TRBJ2-7, with 8 bases identical to TRBD1. Germline V gene data show CDR1 as SGHRS and CDR2 as YFSETQ. This CDR3 is 14 amino acids long. With V trimmed by 4 bases and J by 3 bases, 6 bases remained unmatched. The CDR3 sequence: CASSVRTGNYEQYF. The DNA for the CDR3 is TGCGCCAGCAGCGTACGGACAGGGAACTACGAGCAGTACTTC. Combining the CDR3 with reference TRBV5-1 and TRBJ2-7 gives the whole variable domain KAGVTQTPRYLIKTRGQQVTLSCSPISGHRSVSWYQQTPGQGLQFLFEYFSETQRNKGNFPGRFSGRQFSNSRSEMNVSTLELGDSALYLCASSVRTGNYEQYFGPGTRLTVT.

The table lists this clonotype with many counts. The chain has TRBV12-3 or TRBV12-4 and TRBJ1-1; weak D call: TRBD1 (6 bases). This CDR3 has 14 amino acids. V gave up 3 bases and J gave up 3 bases, with 11 bases separating them. The CDR3 DNA sequence: TGTGCCAGCAGTTTCAGGGGAGGGGACACTGAAGCTTTCTTT. This codes for CASSFRGGDTEAFF.

This clonotype was found many times. This rearrangement joins TRBV7-8 to TRBJ2-3, with 11 bases that match TRBD1. CDR1 is SGHVS, CDR2 FQNEAQ, per germline. Trimming took 5 bases from V and 5 from J; bases not matched to a gene: 3. The CDR3 extends over 14 amino acids. CDR3: CASSVGTGGDTQYF. The CDR3, as DNA: TGTGCCAGCAGCGTCGGGACAGGGGGAGATACGCAGTATTTT.

This clonotype appeared many times. The chain is built from TRBV20-1 and TRBJ2-1; 8 bases match TRBD2. The CDR3 runs to 16 residues. V gave up 1 base and J gave up 5 bases; unmatched junction bases: 10. CDR1 is DFQATT and CDR2 is SNEGSKA in the germline V gene (reference sequence). CDR3 bases: TGCAGTGCTAGAGTGCCGGGGGGGGGCGTCAACAATGAGCAGTTCTTC. Translating it yields CSARVPGGGVNNEQFF.

This clonotype was seen at least ten times. The chain uses TRBV11-2 and TRBJ2-5; 9 bases map to TRBD1. This CDR3 has 15 residues. The J segment lost 4 bases and the V segment lost 2 bases, leaving 5 bases of the junction unmatched. Germline V gene lookup returns CDR1 SGHAT and CDR2 FQNNGV. Here the CDR3 DNA reads TGTGCCAGCAGCTTAATGGGACAGGGAGGAGAGACCCAGTACTTC. Translation gives CASSLMGQGGETQYF.

This clonotype was seen repeatedly, ten times or more. This chain uses TRBV5-1 with TRBJ2-3, with 7 bases aligning to TRBD1. This CDR3 is built from 14 residues. The V gene's germline CDR1 is SGHRS and CDR2 YFSETQ. The J segment lost 3 bases and the V segment lost 5 bases, leaving 6 bases of the junction unmatched. The CDR3 spells CASRYTGETDTQYF. The CDR3 nucleotides read TGCGCCAGCAGATATACAGGGGAAACAGATACGCAGTATTTT.

This clonotype occurred many times. This sequence joins TRBV6-5 and TRBJ1-5; TRBD1 might be the D (5 bases). V lost 0 bases to trimming and J lost 3 bases, with 9 bases between them. The CDR3 sequence is 15 residues long. Germline V gene data show CDR1 as MNHEY and CDR2 as SVGAGI. The DNA for the CDR3 is TGTGCCAGCAGTTACTCCGGGACGGCCAATCAGCCCCAGCATTTT. Translation gives CASSYSGTANQPQHF.